The source of this T cell receptor beta chain is a study of T-cell memory formation after mild COVID-19. Study overall: Largely, the TCR clusters proved donor specific. The study, taken as a whole, reports: Contracting CD4+ clones were located mainly in CM and EM, and CD8+ clones in EMRA. Clones contracting day 15 to 85 were balanced CD4/CD8; later expanders leaned CD4+. Cross-reactive memory apparently joined, as some responding clones appeared in pre-infection memory.

TCRdb re-derived calls from the 5' RACE reads in MiXCR, one entry per CDR3 protein. Of 410,000 or so distinct CDR3 sequences listed, around a quarter are singletons. With respect to this clonotype: The antigen is not known.

The material sequenced was PBMCs or a T cell subset sorted from them (not recorded which). The origin of this receptor is an adult woman who had mild COVID-19 (a few samples of this study predate the infection). Cell type and time point are not known.

CDR3 sequence (DNA): TGCGCCAGCAGCTTACCTACAGGGACCACAGATACGCAGTATTTT. As protein: CASSLPTGTTDTQYF. The J gene is TRBJ2-3, the V gene TRBV5-1, with a tentative D call TRBD1 (6 bases). Germline CDR1 and CDR2: SGHRS and YFSETQ. V was shortened by 2 bases and J by 2 bases, with 12 bases between the two germline ends. The CDR3 is 15 residues long.